The clone carrying this T cell receptor beta chain was seen at least ten times. The junction does not match germline at one end; this may be a read error. Described time point: newly diagnosed GD, antithyroid drugs for less than 3 months. Generation of the TCR library employed RNA extracted from PBMCs. The data originate from a study of regulatory T cells in long-lasting Graves disease. This CDR3 is 16 amino acids long. CDR1 and CDR2 (germline): SGHRS, YFSETQ. iRepertoire HTBI primers and Arm-PCR of CDR3 regions built TCR beta libraries. TCRdb fed the multiplex PCR reads into MiXCR, producing one record per CDR3 protein. The sample includes about 440,000 distinct CDR3 sequences, about 15% seen only once; the top ten take 16%. Another study also made use of these data, one on T cells in Graves' hyperthyroidism and ophthalmopathy. That work contributes: HTBI primers were employed in a first-round RT-PCR of the TCR CDR3.

The sequence came from a young woman with Graves disease. The specimen comprised peripheral blood mononuclear cells (PBMCs), sampled at new diagnosis, from a patient treated with antithyroid drugs. This chain links TRBV5-1 with TRBJ2-7; 11 nucleotides agree with TRBD2. For the CDR3, the DNA is TGTGCCAGCAGCTTAGGCGGGACTAGCGGCACCTACGAGCAGTACTTC. This gives the protein CASSLGGTSGTYEQYF. Full variable domain (rest looked up from reference TRBV5-1 and TRBJ2-7): KAGVTQTPRYLIKTRGQQVTLSCSPISGHRSVSWYQQTPGQGLQFLFEYFSETQRNKGNFPGRFSGRQFSNSRSEMNVSTLELGDSALYLCASSLGGTSGTYEQYFGPGTRLTVT.